One and the same sample provided the 5 T cell receptor beta chains below, sequenced in a study of identical twins. Each CDR3 protein is one row after TCRdb ran MiXCR on the 5' RACE reads. Of roughly 480,000 distinct CDR3 sequences in the sample, approximately 24% were seen once. These records were also assigned to another study, of T cells expressing NK-cell markers.

Sequences were obtained from CD4+ T cells sorted from blood. All receptors come from a woman aged 18-30 years in good health.

This clonotype was seen a single time. This chain joins TRBV19 and TRBJ2-5; TRBD2 agrees at 7 bases. The CDR3 is made up of 14 amino acids. The V gene end was trimmed by 6 bases and the J gene end by 5 bases; junction bases not matched to a gene: 9. Germline values: CDR1 LNHDA, CDR2 SQIVND (reference sequence). The CDR3 is CASSTRWGGETQYF. The CDR3 DNA sequence: TGTGCCAGTAGCACCAGGTGGGGAGGGGAGACCCAGTACTTC. The entire variable domain, with the rest obtained from reference TRBV19 and TRBJ2-5, is as follows: DGGITQSPKYLFRKEGQNVTLSCEQNLNHDAMYWYRQDPGQGLRLIYYSQIVNDFQKGDIAEGYSVSREKKESFPLTVTSAQKNPTAFYLCASSTRWGGETQYFGPGTRLLVL.

In this sample, this clonotype turned up a few times. The V gene is TRBV12-3 or TRBV12-4, the J gene TRBJ1-6; D perhaps matches TRBD1 (6 bases). V was cut by 8 bases and J by 7 bases, with 12 bases left in between. The CDR3 extends over 13 amino acids. The CDR3 DNA is TGTGCCAGCCTTCGGGGGCCGAATTCACCCCTCCACTTT. This sequence encodes CASLRGPNSPLHF.

This clonotype was counted only a few times. The chain has TRBV3-1 and TRBJ1-5, with D unclear. V was trimmed by 1 base and J by 5 bases, leaving 12 bases between them. The CDR3 runs 15 residues. Germline lookup yields CDR1 LGHDT and CDR2 YNNKEL (reference sequence). The CDR3 protein is CASSQGHRMHQPQHF. In DNA, the CDR3 is TGTGCCAGCAGCCAAGGGCACCGGATGCATCAGCCCCAGCATTTT.

This clonotype was detected only a few times. The rearrangement uses TRBV7-3 and TRBJ2-5; the D call may be TRBD1 or TRBD2 (5 bases each). The CDR3 sequence is 14 residues long. V was shortened by 5 bases and J by 2 bases, with 12 bases between the two germline ends. Germline lookup yields CDR1 SGHTA and CDR2 FQGTGA. The DNA of the CDR3 is TGTGCCAGCAGCCTCCTGGGACGGCAAGAGACCCAGTACTTC. It encodes CASSLLGRQETQYF.

This sequence joins TRBV6-5 and TRBJ2-1, with 9 bases lining up with TRBD2. Trimming removed 4 bases from V and 4 bases from J; junction bases left unmatched: 8. Germline V gene sequence: CDR1 MNHEY, CDR2 SVGAGI. The CDR3 is made up of 16 amino acids. The CDR3 DNA follows: TGTGCCAGCAGTTCCCGGGAGCGGGGGGATTACAATGAGCAGTTCTTC. This encodes CASSSRERGDYNEQFF.